The 4 T cell receptor beta chains below all came from one sample that was sequenced in a study of regulatory T cells in long-lasting Graves disease. Both iRepertoire HTBI primers and Arm-PCR of CDR3 regions were used to build the TCR beta libraries. TCRdb re-called the multiplex PCR reads with MiXCR, one entry per CDR3 protein. The top ten hold 42% of the sample, which has 700,000 or so distinct CDR3 sequences, around 30% seen once. Indicated time point: persistent/refractory GD, antithyroid drugs over 5 years with positive TRAb. Construction of the TCR library relied on RNA isolated from PBMCs. The starting material was peripheral blood mononuclear cells (PBMCs), obtained when the disease was refractory, from a patient treated with antithyroid drugs. Receptor source: a female donor with Graves disease.

The gene calls are TRBV29-1 and TRBJ2-7; the D gene is possibly TRBD2 (7 bases). Trimming shortened V by 2 bases and J by 7 bases, and 15 bases separated the two germline ends. This CDR3 has 13 amino acids. Germline V CDR1 and CDR2: SQVTM, ANQGSEA. CDR3 bases: TGCAGCGTTGAAAAGACGGGGGGCGGAGAGCAGTACTTC. Its translation is CSVEKTGGGEQYF.

V gene TRBV4-1 combines with J gene TRBJ1-5; the D gene is possibly TRBD1 (5 bases). Between the trimmed V and J ends, which lost 1 base and 3 bases, there was a span of 10 bases. Germline loops: CDR1 MGHRA, CDR2 YSYEKL. The length of the CDR3 is 15 residues. Here the CDR3 DNA reads TGCGCCAGCAGCCAAGTGGAGGGACCCAATCAGCCCCAGCATTTT. It is translated as CASSQVEGPNQPQHF.

At least ten counts were recorded for this clonotype. V is TRBV6-1 and J is TRBJ1-4; D unresolved. The CDR3 totals 15 residues. The V and J ends lost 7 bases and 7 bases respectively, with 19 bases between them. Germline assignment: CDR1 MNHNS and CDR2 SASEGT. Written as DNA, the CDR3 is TGTGCCAGCAAACTGGTTGGCGGAGCCGGTGAAAAACTGTTTTTT. Protein: CASKLVGGAGEKLFF.

The rearrangement links TRBV27 to TRBJ1-2, with no clear D. The CDR3 has 14 residues. V lost 0 bases and J lost 8, with 13 bases in between. Germline V gives CDR1 MNHEY, CDR2 SMNVEV (reference sequence). CDR3 protein: CASSLSPRSGGYTF. As DNA, the CDR3 is TGTGCCAGCAGTTTATCCCCGAGGTCTGGAGGCTACACCTTC.